These 28 T cell receptor beta chains originate from one sample sequenced in a study of beta chain features in type 1 diabetes. The authors reverse transcribed all of the isolated RNA, so sequencing captured expressed TCRB transcripts. Measured with immunoSEQ multiplex PCR; TCRdb has only the in-frame clones, and not every one. Of 680,000 or so clones listed, around a sixth are singletons. Material for sequencing was naive CD4+ T cells from blood. The receptors shown here come from a man younger than 35 in good health.

The J gene is TRBJ2-7, the V gene TRBV7-3, with 8 bases fitting TRBD1. This CDR3 region has 12 residues. Germline CDR1 reads SGHTA; CDR2 reads FQGTGA. V dropped 5 bases and J dropped 6; count of bases not matched to a gene: 3. CDR3 bases: TGTGCCAGCAGCCGTACAGGGGGCGAGCAGTACTTC. Translated, it gives CASSRTGGEQYF.

This clone was detected only a few times. The same CDR3 also results from other DNA sequences found in this sample. V and J are TRBV7-2 and TRBJ1-5; TRBD1 is a possible D gene (5 bases). Deletions cut 1 base from V and 4 bases from J, with 11 bases between. The CDR3 spans 15 residues. Per germline, CDR1 SGHTA and CDR2 FQGNSA. The CDR3 region has the DNA TGTGCCAGCAGCTTAGTAGGGGCAGGGAATCAGCCCCAGCATTTT. Its translation: CASSLVGAGNQPQHF. Combining the CDR3 with reference TRBV7-2 and TRBJ1-5 gives the whole variable domain GAGVSQSPSNKVTEKGKDVELRCDPISGHTALYWYRQSLGQGLEFLIYFQGNSAPDKSGLPSDRFSAERTGGSVSTLTIQRTQQEDSAVYLCASSLVGAGNQPQHFGDGTRLSIL.

In this sample, this clone turned up a few times. The sample carries other DNA sequences with the same CDR3. The V and J genes are TRBV6-1 and TRBJ1-1; the D is unclear. Trimming took 2 bases from V and 1 from J, leaving 5 bases between them. CDR1 and CDR2 (germline): MNHNS, SASEGT. The CDR3 sequence is 13 residues long. Here the CDR3 reads CASSELGNTEAFF. The DNA of the CDR3 is TGTGCCAGCAGTGAATTAGGGAACACTGAAGCTTTCTTT.

The rearrangement joins TRBV27 to TRBJ1-2; TRBD1 is a possible D gene (5 bases). Germline V gene lookup returns CDR1 MNHEY and CDR2 SMNVEV (reference sequence). Between the trimmed V and J ends, which lost 6 bases and 5 bases, there was a span of 10 bases. This CDR3 comprises 12 residues. This chain's CDR3 is CASRGLGYGYTF. CDR3 bases: TGTGCCAGCAGGGGGCTTGGGTATGGCTACACCTTC.

The chain joins TRBV7-9 to TRBJ2-7, with no clear D. Germline V lookup: CDR1 SEHNR, CDR2 FQNEAQ (reference sequence). V lost 8 bases to trimming and J lost 1 base, with 15 bases between them. The CDR3 length is 14 residues. The CDR3 spells CASPLSPGSYEQYF. The CDR3 DNA follows: TGTGCCAGCCCCCTATCTCCCGGGTCCTACGAGCAGTACTTC.

The chain has TRBV6-6 and TRBJ2-2; 10 nucleotides match TRBD1. The CDR3 is 15 amino acids. V lost 5 bases to trimming and J lost 5 bases; unmatched junction nucleotides: 5. Germline CDR1 reads MNHNY; CDR2 reads SVGAGI (reference sequence). The DNA of the CDR3 is TGTGCCAGCAGTCGACAGGGGGCAGGGACCGGGGAGCTGTTTTTT. Its translation: CASSRQGAGTGELFF.

This clone was seen more than once but under ten times. The chain is built from TRBV5-1 and TRBJ2-2; unclear D gene. Germline loops: CDR1 SGHRS, CDR2 YFSETQ. Trimming pared 4 bases from V and 1 base from J, leaving 8 bases between. The CDR3 length is 14 residues. CDR3 sequence reads: CASSPAWNTGELFF. Here the CDR3 DNA reads TGCGCCAGCAGCCCCGCCTGGAACACCGGGGAGCTGTTTTTT.

The chain couples TRBV28 to TRBJ1-4; 8 nucleotides line up with TRBD1. The ends lost 5 bases at V and 8 bases at J; junction bases unmatched: 10. The CDR3 extends over 15 amino acids. Germline lookup yields CDR1 MDHEN and CDR2 SYDVKM. As DNA, the CDR3 is TGTGCCAGCAGTACGCGGACAGGGCTTCGGGAAAAACTGTTTTTT. Its translation is CASSTRTGLREKLFF. The full variable domain, completed using reference TRBV28 and TRBJ1-4, is DVKVTQSSRYLVKRTGEKVFLECVQDMDHENMFWYRQDPGLGLRLIYFSYDVKMKEKGDIPEGYSVSREKKERFSLILESASTNQTSMYLCASSTRTGLREKLFFGSGTQLSVL.

The V gene is TRBV7-9, the J gene TRBJ2-2; 7 positions match TRBD2. After removal of 3 bases from V and 0 bases from J, the junction contained 7 bases not matched to a gene. The CDR3 length is 17 residues. Per germline, CDR1 SEHNR and CDR2 FQNEAQ (reference sequence). The CDR3 protein is CASSFRRERTNTGELFF. The DNA of the CDR3 is TGTGCCAGCAGCTTCCGGCGGGAGAGAACGAACACCGGGGAGCTGTTTTTT. Complete variable domain (other parts from reference TRBV7-9 and TRBJ2-2): DTGVSQNPRHKITKRGQNVTFRCDPISEHNRLYWYRQTLGQGPEFLTYFQNEAQLEKSRLLSDRFSAERPKGSFSTLEIQRTEQGDSAMYLCASSFRRERTNTGELFFGEGSRLTVL.

This clone was picked up a small number of times. The genes are TRBV20-1 and TRBJ1-1; D may be TRBD1 (5 bases). Germline V gene data show CDR1 as DFQATT and CDR2 as SNEGSKA (reference sequence). Trimming took off 6 bases at V and 6 bases at J, with 11 bases between the two ends. There are 11 residues in the CDR3. CDR3 protein: CSARAGAEAFF. Written as DNA, the CDR3 is TGCAGTGCCCGAGCGGGGGCTGAAGCTTTCTTT.

The genes are TRBV6-5 and TRBJ2-5; D remains ambiguous. The CDR3 has 14 amino acids. The germline CDR1 and CDR2 sequences are MNHEY and SVGAGI. Trimming removed 2 bases from V and 6 bases from J, with 13 bases in between. The CDR3: CASSYRTTVKTQYF. The CDR3 DNA reads as TGTGCCAGCAGTTACCGTACAACGGTGAAGACCCAGTACTTC.

This clone was counted between two and nine times. The chain links TRBV5-6 to TRBJ2-3, with TRBD2 matching 7 bases. The CDR3 runs 11 residues. The ends lost 2 bases at V and 13 bases at J; junction bases unmatched: 4. Looked up from germline, CDR1 is SGHDT and CDR2 is YYEEEE. In DNA, the CDR3 is TGTGCCAGCAGCTTCGCGAGCGGGGAGTATTTT. This sequence encodes CASSFASGEYF.

This clone has a handful of counts. The chain's CDR3 is CASTLNTGELFF. The CDR3 DNA reads TGTGCCAGCACCCTAAATACCGGGGAGCTGTTTTTT. The chain joins TRBV7-8 to TRBJ2-2; D unclear. The CDR3 spans 12 residues. The germline gives CDR1 SGHVS, CDR2 FQNEAQ. V gave up 7 bases and J gave up 5 bases, with 8 bases separating them.

In its sample, this clone was seen once. The CDR3 DNA sequence: TGTGCCACCAGCAGAGTTCCTCCCGGGACAGCCTATGGCTACACCTTC. Translated: CATSRVPPGTAYGYTF. The chain links TRBV15 to TRBJ1-2; 7 bases fit TRBD1. Germline-derived CDR1 and CDR2 are LNHNV and YYDKDF (reference sequence). This CDR3 has 16 residues. Unmatched junction bases numbered 9, after V lost 1 base and J lost 4 bases. Combining the CDR3 with reference TRBV15 and TRBJ1-2 gives the whole variable domain DAMVIQNPRYQVTQFGKPVTLSCSQTLNHNVMYWYQQKSSQAPKLLFHYYDKDFNNEADTPDNFQSRRPNTSFCFLDIRSPGLGDTAMYLCATSRVPPGTAYGYTFGSGTRLTVV.

V is TRBV30 and J is TRBJ1-3, with D perhaps matching TRBD1 (6 bases). The CDR3 length is 13 residues. Trimming stripped 4 bases from V and 3 bases from J, with 10 bases between. Germline V lookup: CDR1 GTSNPN, CDR2 SVGIG (reference sequence). In DNA form, the CDR3 reads TGTGCCTGGATAACAGGGTTTGGAAACACCATATATTTT. Translated: CAWITGFGNTIYF.

V and J are TRBV28 and TRBJ1-2; D is undetermined. Germline CDR1 MDHEN, CDR2 SYDVKM. Trimming removed 2 bases at V and 8 bases at J, with 12 bases between. CDR3 length: 13 amino acids. The CDR3 region is CASSLGQAIGYTF. CDR3 bases: TGTGCCAGCAGTTTAGGCCAAGCTATCGGCTACACCTTC.

This clone appeared once. The rearrangement links TRBV6-5 to TRBJ2-1, with unresolved D. The CDR3 totals 15 residues. V lost 9 bases and J 0 bases, leaving 15 bases between the germline ends. Per the germline V gene, CDR1 is MNHEY and CDR2 is SVGAGI. The CDR3 DNA follows: TGTGCCAGTTCCTCGGACGGCAGCTCCTACAATGAGCAGTTCTTC. This sequence encodes CASSSDGSSYNEQFF.

The chain recombines TRBV7-2 with TRBJ2-7; D gene ambiguous. Germline CDR1 reads SGHTA; CDR2 reads FQGNSA. Trimming cost V 5 bases and J 3 bases, with 11 bases left between them. There are 13 residues in the CDR3. CDR3 protein: CASSAFYGYEQYF. For the CDR3, the DNA is TGTGCCAGCAGCGCCTTTTATGGCTACGAGCAGTACTTC. Combining the CDR3 with reference TRBV7-2 and TRBJ2-7 gives the whole variable domain GAGVSQSPSNKVTEKGKDVELRCDPISGHTALYWYRQSLGQGLEFLIYFQGNSAPDKSGLPSDRFSAERTGGSVSTLTIQRTQQEDSAVYLCASSAFYGYEQYFGPGTRLTVT.

Only a few counts were recorded for this clone. The CDR3 nucleotides are TGTGCCAGTAGGCCCGAGTCGGAGAACATTCAGTACTTC. This gives the protein CASRPESENIQYF. The chain is built from TRBV19 and TRBJ2-4; the D is unclear. V was clipped by 6 bases and J by 7 bases, with 13 bases between them. The germline gives CDR1 LNHDA, CDR2 SQIVND (reference sequence). This CDR3 comprises 13 residues.

This sequence joins TRBV28 and TRBJ1-2; D unresolved. CDR3 size: 14 residues. The germline gives CDR1 MDHEN, CDR2 SYDVKM. V dropped 1 base and J dropped 3 bases, with 9 bases sitting between them. The CDR3 sequence: CASSLYRVDYGYTF. CDR3 nucleotide sequence: TGTGCCAGCAGTTTATATAGGGTGGACTATGGCTACACCTTC.

The V and J genes are TRBV5-4 and TRBJ2-1, with D perhaps given as TRBD1 or TRBD2 (5 bases each). Trimming shortened V by 4 bases and J by 10 bases, and 21 bases separated the two germline ends. This CDR3 spans 15 amino acids. The V gene's germline CDR1 is SGHNT and CDR2 YYREEE (reference sequence). CDR3 loop: CASSVRDPSLGEQFF. Written as DNA, the CDR3 is TGTGCCAGCAGCGTCCGGGACCCCTCCTTGGGCGAGCAGTTCTTC.

This clone has just a few counts. The rearrangement joins TRBV7-2 to TRBJ1-4; D is unresolved. V shed 0 bases and J shed 0 bases, with 17 bases lying between them. The CDR3 contains 19 residues. Germline V lookup: CDR1 SGHTA, CDR2 FQGNSA. CDR3 nucleotide sequence: TGTGCCAGCAGCTTAGCTCGCCGAAGAGAGTGGGCAACTAATGAAAAACTGTTTTTT. It is translated as CASSLARRREWATNEKLFF.

This chain links TRBV4-1 with TRBJ2-3, with D possibly being TRBD2 (6 bases). The CDR3 runs to 16 residues. The V end lost 3 bases, the J end lost 5 bases, and 18 bases lay between the germline ends. Germline lookup yields CDR1 MGHRA and CDR2 YSYEKL. The CDR3 region is CASSQSGTRSIDTQYF. The CDR3 DNA reads as TGCGCCAGCAGCCAGTCCGGGACTCGTAGTATAGATACGCAGTATTTT.

The chain couples TRBV18 to TRBJ1-1; 7 bases agree with TRBD1. Germline-derived CDR1 and CDR2 are KGHSH and LQKENI. This CDR3 is 16 amino acids long. Trimming at V came to 1 base and at J to 3 bases, leaving 8 bases not matched to a gene. The CDR3 DNA reads TGTGCCAGCTCACCACAACTGACAGGGAGGTACACTGAAGCTTTCTTT. Amino acid sequence: CASSPQLTGRYTEAFF.

This clone occurred a few times. Other DNA sequences from this sample encode an identical CDR3 as well. The CDR3 here is CASSSTGGYEQYF. In DNA form, the CDR3 reads TGTGCCAGCAGCTCGACAGGGGGGTACGAGCAGTACTTC. The rearrangement joins TRBV7-3 to TRBJ2-7; 9 nucleotides line up with TRBD1. Germline V CDR1 and CDR2: SGHTA, FQGTGA. V was clipped by 4 bases and J by 4 bases; unmatched bases: 2. The CDR3 is made up of 13 amino acids.

This chain links TRBV5-1 with TRBJ2-1, with 7 bases lining up with TRBD2. Germline lookup yields CDR1 SGHRS and CDR2 YFSETQ. With 0 bases clipped from V and 9 bases from J, the junction kept 6 bases outside the gene matches. CDR3 size: 14 residues. The CDR3 coding sequence is TGCGCCAGCAGCTTGGGTGTAGCTAGCGGTGAGCAGTTCTTC. The encoded protein is CASSLGVASGEQFF. The full variable domain, rest sourced from reference TRBV5-1 and TRBJ2-1, is KAGVTQTPRYLIKTRGQQVTLSCSPISGHRSVSWYQQTPGQGLQFLFEYFSETQRNKGNFPGRFSGRQFSNSRSEMNVSTLELGDSALYLCASSLGVASGEQFFGPGTRLTVL.

The chain recombines TRBV5-6 with TRBJ2-3; D gene unclear. The length of the CDR3 is 15 residues. V shed 3 bases and J shed 0 bases, with 11 bases lying between them. Germline-derived CDR1 and CDR2 are SGHDT and YYEEEE. The DNA of the CDR3 is TGTGCCAGCAGCTCGAGGCGACCTAGCACAGATACGCAGTATTTT. Translated: CASSSRRPSTDTQYF.

This clone has only a few counts. The chain has TRBV7-2 and TRBJ2-4, with 10 bases matching TRBD1. The CDR3 is 15 amino acids. Unmatched junction bases numbered 4, after V lost 4 bases and J lost 4 bases. The V gene's germline CDR1 is SGHTA and CDR2 FQGNSA. CDR3 DNA: TGTGCCAGCAGCTCGGACAGGGGGGGAAAAAACATTCAGTACTTC. Its translation: CASSSDRGGKNIQYF.